Listed below are T cell receptor beta chains from one sample, sequenced in a study of blood T cell repertoires in COVID-19. TCRdb's table, derived via immunoSEQ multiplex PCR, lists solely in-frame clones and lacks some. This sample yields tens of thousands of clones, of which roughly 80% are seen a single time; over 5.5% belongs to the top ten. The sequenced material came from peripheral blood. These receptors all stem from a human donor in a cohort sampled during active or convalescent COVID-19. Each CDR3 is given with its conserved first and last residue. D genes are given only for firm matches.

>TRBD1|TRBV5-6
CASSLVYQGAPEQYF
>TRBD1|TRBV28
CASSSGQRNEKLFF
>.|TRBV7-8
CASSLGQAMNSPLHF
>TRBD1|TRBV19
CASSIGQGARSMNTEAFF
>TRBD2|TRBV7-8
CASSLRVAGGSEQFF
>TRBD2|TRBV6-4
CASSDGRGDEQFF
>.|TRBV29-1
CSVPVRKGAEAFF
>.|TRBV4-3
CASSQDQGRYEQYF
>.|TRBV11-3
CASSLSPAVPGELFF
>TRBD2|TRBV6-5
CASRFPSGGRNEQFF
>.|TRBV6-5
CASSLLSQADTQYF
>TRBD1|TRBV24-1
CATSRDSYNEQFF
>.|TRBV27
CASSLGGWNEKLFF
>.|TRBV7-8
CAGGEGGNQPQHF
>.|TRBV19
CASTVQGNQPQHF
>TRBD1|TRBV11-2
CASSFGTGGWVTEAFF
>.|TRBV6-5
CASSATRGYEQYF
>.|TRBV6-1
CASSELRGSSYNEQFF
>TRBD2|TRBV3-1/TRBV3-2
CASSQSGKQFF
>.|TRBV6-1
CASSARTVSRGTEAFF
>TRBD2|TRBV29-1
CSVEGLAANIQYF
>.|TRBV30
CAWSRPSGGSGNTIYF
>TRBD1|TRBV2
CASSDWTGVDSNQPQHF
>TRBD2|TRBV9
CASSVAGGGEQYF
>TRBD1|TRBV6-5
CASSYDRGNYGYTF
>TRBD1|TRBV2
CASNTGTGASPLHF
>.|TRBV24-1
CATSELQGQETQYF
>.|TRBV27
CASSPQSGPRQPQHF
>.|TRBV29-1
CRGGVYGYTF
>.|TRBV9
CASSARTLTTNYGYTF
>TRBD1|TRBV12-5
CASGTDRGTHGYTF
>TRBD1|TRBV3-1/TRBV3-2
CASSQRTGGEAFF
>.|TRBV19
CASSTGMNTEAFF
>TRBD1|TRBV7-9
CASSLGQGAGQPQHF
>.|TRBV3-1/TRBV3-2
CASSWGEANYGYTF
>.|TRBV7-8
CASSFSSGYGETQYF
>TRBD1|TRBV5-1
CASSLGLQGSSYEQYF
>.|TRBV4-2
CASSQAEQEGTGELFF
>.|TRBV27
CASSLRDSRGYTF
>.|TRBV19
CASSNSWETQYF
>TRBD2|TRBV5-4
CASRPGGLAGGSYNEQFF
>.|TRBV27
CASSFRDGNTIYF
>TRBD2|TRBV2
CASSERRGRTDTQYF
>TRBD2|TRBV5-1
CASSLEREGTQYF
>.|TRBV6-5
CASSYSFRQNYGYTF
>TRBD1|TRBV29-1
CSVDRDYGYTF
>.|TRBV5-1
CASVDFTGTLFF
>TRBD1|TRBV6-7
CASSYSMRDRASEQYF
>TRBD2|TRBV15
CATSTLGGSSSYEQYF
>.|TRBV6-2/TRBV6-3
CASSYVTSTDTQYF
>TRBD1|TRBV5-5
CASSGTGGLGEAFF
>.|TRBV25-1
CASSELGASPLHF
>TRBD1|TRBV5-1
CASSTSTGRNEKLFF
>TRBD1|TRBV15
CATSRTGTGFHPLHF
>.|TRBV15
CATSSRPGQVDGYTF
>TRBD1|TRBV5-1
CASSLNPGQGAGGYTF
>TRBD1|TRBV6-6
CASNLGQGTGNTIYF